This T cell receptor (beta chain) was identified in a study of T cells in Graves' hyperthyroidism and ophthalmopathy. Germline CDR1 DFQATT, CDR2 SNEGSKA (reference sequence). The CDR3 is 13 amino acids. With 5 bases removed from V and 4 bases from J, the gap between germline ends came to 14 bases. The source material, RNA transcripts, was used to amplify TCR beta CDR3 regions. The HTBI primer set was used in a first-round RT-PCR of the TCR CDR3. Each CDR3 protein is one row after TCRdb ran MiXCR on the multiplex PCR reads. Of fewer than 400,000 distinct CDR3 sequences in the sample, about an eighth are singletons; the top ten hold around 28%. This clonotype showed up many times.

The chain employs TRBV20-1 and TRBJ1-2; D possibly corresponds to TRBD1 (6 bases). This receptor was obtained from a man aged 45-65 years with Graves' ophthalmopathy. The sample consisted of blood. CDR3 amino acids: CSAYDRNAYGYTF. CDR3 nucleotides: TGCAGTGCTTATGACAGGAATGCCTATGGCTACACCTTC.